The 27 T cell receptor beta chains below all came from one sample that was sequenced in a study of vaccination and CD4 T cells after COVID-19. No cognate antigen is known for these TCRs. This sample's treatment: approximately 9-day PBMC culture with coronavirus spike peptide pools or control peptides (ViraFEST assay). Cultured CD4+ T cell DNA was sequenced using the Oncomine TCR Beta short-read assay. TCRdb itself ran the PCR reads through MiXCR, one entry per CDR3 protein. The sample gives 11,000 to 15,000 distinct CDR3 sequences, about 46% of which show up once; roughly 15% is in the top ten. Input material: cultured CD4+ T cells from blood. These receptors were taken from a human donor with COVID-19.

This sequence joins TRBV9 and TRBJ1-3; the match to TRBD1 covers 8 bases. CDR1 and CDR2 (germline): SGDLS, YYNGEE. The junction had 4 bases not matched to a gene; V was cut back by 3 bases and J by 2 bases. The CDR3 contains 15 residues. DNA for the CDR3: TGTGCCAGCAGCGGACGGACAGGGCCTGGAAACACCATATATTTT. It is translated as CASSGRTGPGNTIYF.

The genes are TRBV11-3 and TRBJ2-2, with unresolved D. Germline V gene sequence: CDR1 SGHNT, CDR2 YENEEA. The germline V and J ends were trimmed by 5 bases and 4 bases, with 8 bases remaining between them. There are 13 residues in the CDR3. The CDR3 region has the DNA TGTGCCAGCAGCAGGCAAGGCACCGGGGAGCTGTTTTTT. Translated, it gives CASSRQGTGELFF.

The CDR3: CATSRDKGGADTQYF. CDR3 DNA sequence: TGTGCCACCAGCAGAGACAAGGGGGGAGCAGATACGCAGTATTTT. V usage is TRBV15 and J usage is TRBJ2-3; perhaps D is TRBD1 or TRBD2 (6 bases each). The CDR3 runs 15 residues. Germline values: CDR1 LNHNV, CDR2 YYDKDF (reference sequence). The V gene lost 0 bases and the J gene lost 4 bases, with 11 bases spanning the gap.

The rearrangement joins TRBV24-1 to TRBJ1-1; D is ambiguous. V shed 8 bases and J shed 0 bases, with 9 bases lying between them. Germline CDR1 and CDR2: KGHDR and SFDVKD. The CDR3 totals 13 residues. This CDR3 reads CATTNNMNTEAFF. The DNA of the CDR3 is TGTGCCACCACAAACAACATGAACACTGAAGCTTTCTTT.

The chain recombines TRBV5-1 with TRBJ2-2; no clear D gene. V lost 0 bases to trimming and J lost 7 bases, with 7 bases between them. This CDR3 is 13 amino acids long. Germline-derived CDR1 and CDR2 are SGHRS and YFSETQ. CDR3: CASSLVAGGELFF. The CDR3 bases are TGCGCCAGCAGCTTGGTAGCCGGCGGGGAGCTGTTTTTT.

This clonotype came up once. The chain couples TRBV28 to TRBJ1-4, with TRBD1 as a possible D gene (6 bases). The CDR3 totals 15 residues. The V end lost 6 bases, the J end lost 5 bases, and 16 bases lay between the germline ends. In germline, CDR1 is MDHEN, CDR2 SYDVKM. Written as DNA, the CDR3 is TGTGCCAGCAGCCCCCCCAGGGGCCGGAATGAAAAACTGTTTTTT. Translated: CASSPPRGRNEKLFF.

The chain uses TRBV19 and TRBJ2-3, with 9 bases lining up with TRBD1. The CDR3 has 16 amino acids. Germline V gene sequence: CDR1 LNHDA, CDR2 SQIVND (reference sequence). V shed 4 bases and J 6 bases; nucleotides not matched to a gene: 11. DNA for the CDR3: TGTGCCAGTAGTACATCTACCGGGACAGGGACCGATACGCAGTATTTT. Encoded protein: CASSTSTGTGTDTQYF.

In this sample, this clonotype turned up a few times. The chain combines TRBV24-1 with TRBJ2-3, with D tentatively TRBD1 (5 bases). The germline V gene has CDR1 KGHDR and CDR2 SFDVKD. The CDR3 length is 16 residues. The V and J ends lost 3 bases and 4 bases respectively, with 16 bases between them. CDR3: CATSDDKDLGPDTQYF. The CDR3 coding sequence is TGTGCCACCAGTGATGACAAGGACCTGGGGCCAGATACGCAGTATTTT.

This clonotype has only a few counts. V usage is TRBV5-1 and J usage is TRBJ2-7; D is unclear. This CDR3 region has 13 residues. V lost 4 bases and J 2 bases, leaving 10 bases between the germline ends. Germline V gene lookup returns CDR1 SGHRS and CDR2 YFSETQ. This CDR3 is CASSLTGPYEQYF. The CDR3 nucleotides are TGCGCCAGCAGCCTTACTGGTCCCTACGAGCAGTACTTC.

As for this clonotype: An end of the junction does not agree with germline; a read error may underlie this. This rearrangement joins TRBV20-1 to TRBJ1-2; tentatively, D is TRBD1 (6 bases). The germline gives CDR1 DFQATT, CDR2 SNEGSKA (reference sequence). This CDR3 spans 14 amino acids. The CDR3 DNA is TGCAGTGCTAGAGATAGTACAGGGAACTATGACTACACCTTC. It codes for CSARDSTGNYDYTF.

This clonotype was seen only a few times. V and J are TRBV18 and TRBJ1-5, with D possibly being TRBD1 (6 bases). CDR3 length: 16 residues. V was shortened by 2 bases and J by 6 bases, with 17 bases between the two germline ends. The germline V gene has CDR1 KGHSH and CDR2 LQKENI. CDR3 DNA sequence: TGTGCCAGCTCACCAATGGCGCCAGGGGCAGGTCAGCCCCAGCATTTT. Translated, it gives CASSPMAPGAGQPQHF.

The rearrangement links TRBV10-2 to TRBJ1-6; D not resolved. Trimming removed 7 bases from V and 7 bases from J, with 8 bases in between. CDR3 size: 12 residues. Per the germline V gene, CDR1 is WSHSY and CDR2 is SAAADI. In DNA form, the CDR3 reads TGCGCCAGCAAGGTTGGGAATTCACCCCTCCACTTT. Its translation is CASKVGNSPLHF.

This clonotype appeared a few times. The CDR3 protein is CATSSPLGGTNEKLFF. DNA of the CDR3: TGTGCCACCAGCAGCCCTTTAGGGGGTACAAATGAAAAACTGTTTTTT. The chain uses TRBV15 and TRBJ1-4, with a possible D match to TRBD1 (6 bases). Trimming stripped 3 bases from V and 5 bases from J, with 16 bases between. Germline loops: CDR1 LNHNV, CDR2 YYDKDF (reference sequence). CDR3 length equals 16 residues.

The CDR3 sequence: CASSRGDIIRELFF. The CDR3 nucleotides are TGTGCCAGTAGCCGGGGCGATATTATCCGGGAGCTGTTTTTT. The rearrangement joins TRBV19 to TRBJ2-2, with D possibly called TRBD1 or TRBD2 (5 bases each). Germline assignment: CDR1 LNHDA and CDR2 SQIVND (reference sequence). This CDR3 has 14 residues. The V end was cut by 6 bases, the J end by 9 bases, with 17 bases between.

The sample holds a few counts of this clonotype. This sequence joins TRBV11-2 and TRBJ2-5; no reliable D call. V was shortened by 3 bases and J by 5 bases, with 13 bases between the two germline ends. CDR3 length: 14 residues. The V gene's germline CDR1 is SGHAT and CDR2 FQNNGV. CDR3 sequence (DNA): TGTGCCAGCAGCTTCCCATATCCCGGGGAGACCCAGTACTTC. Translated: CASSFPYPGETQYF.

The chain has TRBV30 and TRBJ2-3, with D perhaps TRBD2 (5 bases). V shed 3 bases and J shed 0 bases, with 13 bases lying between them. The germline V gene encodes CDR1 GTSNPN and CDR2 SVGIG (reference sequence). The CDR3 totals 15 residues. The CDR3 here is CAWRPGLRSTDTQYF. CDR3 sequence (DNA): TGTGCCTGGAGGCCAGGACTGAGAAGCACAGATACGCAGTATTTT. The whole variable domain, filled in from reference TRBV30 and TRBJ2-3, reads SQTIHQWPATLVQPVGSPLSLECTVEGTSNPNLYWYRQAAGRGLQLLFYSVGIGQISSEVPQNLSASRPQDRQFILSSKKLLLSDSGFYLCAWRPGLRSTDTQYFGPGTRLTVL.

J is TRBJ1-2 and V is TRBV18; D uncertain. Looked up from germline, CDR1 is KGHSH and CDR2 is LQKENI. The CDR3 is 15 amino acids. Trimming took 3 bases from V and 1 from J, leaving 12 bases between them. CDR3 in amino acids: CASSPPEILNYGYTF. CDR3 DNA: TGTGCCAGCTCACCTCCAGAGATACTTAACTATGGCTACACCTTC.

This clonotype has only a few counts. The chain has TRBV10-3 and TRBJ2-2, with 10 positions matching TRBD1. This CDR3 region has 15 residues. Germline V gene lookup returns CDR1 ENHRY and CDR2 SYGVKD. The J segment lost 6 bases and the V segment lost 6 bases, leaving 7 bases of the junction unmatched. The CDR3 DNA sequence: TGTGCCATCAGACTTGGACAGGGGGACGCCGGGGAGCTGTTTTTT. Translating it yields CAIRLGQGDAGELFF.

The rearrangement uses TRBV19 and TRBJ2-7; D remains unclear. Germline CDR1 reads LNHDA; CDR2 reads SQIVND (reference sequence). This CDR3 spans 12 amino acids. Trimming left V 6 bases short and J 1 base short, with 7 bases between. CDR3 in amino acids: CASSRDSYEQYF. The DNA of the CDR3 is TGTGCCAGTAGCCGAGATTCCTACGAGCAGTACTTC.

The V call is TRBV6-5, the J call TRBJ1-5, with TRBD1 matching 9 bases. This CDR3 is built from 15 residues. CDR1 is MNHEY and CDR2 is SVGAGI in the germline V gene. The V segment lost 4 bases and the J segment 7 bases; nucleotides outside the gene matches: 8. The CDR3 spells CASSSGTGLYQPQHF. The CDR3 region has the DNA TGTGCCAGCAGTTCCGGGACAGGGCTCTACCAGCCCCAGCATTTT.

The chain joins TRBV6-2 or TRBV6-3 to TRBJ2-1; TRBD2 matches at 7 bases. Trimming at V came to 6 bases and at J to 5 bases, leaving 22 bases not matched to a gene. There are 19 residues in the CDR3. The germline V gene encodes CDR1 MNHEY and CDR2 SVGEGT. The CDR3 here is CASRPRLRLADQPNNEQFF. The DNA of the CDR3 is TGTGCCAGCAGACCACGACTGAGACTAGCCGATCAACCTAACAATGAGCAGTTCTTC.

This clonotype has only a few counts. The chain couples TRBV7-6 to TRBJ2-5, with 12 bases fitting TRBD2. The length of the CDR3 is 18 residues. The germline CDR1 and CDR2 sequences are SGHVS and FNYEAQ. Trimming cost V 4 bases and J 1 base; bases outside gene matches: 10. The CDR3 sequence is CASSSLAGGPTVQETQYF. The CDR3 coding sequence is TGTGCCAGCAGCTCACTAGCGGGGGGACCGACTGTCCAAGAGACCCAGTACTTC.

The chain couples TRBV6-2 or TRBV6-3 to TRBJ1-2, with TRBD1 as a possible D gene (6 bases). Per germline, CDR1 MNHEY and CDR2 SVGEGT. Trimming left V 0 bases short and J 6 bases short, with 11 bases between. This CDR3 has 14 residues. CDR3 DNA: TGTGCCAGCAGTTACTCCGGGACACTCGATGGCTACACCTTC. Its translation is CASSYSGTLDGYTF.

The chain employs TRBV4-1 and TRBJ2-6, with D maybe TRBD2 (5 bases). The ends were cut back, 4 bases at V and 0 bases at J, with 13 bases in the middle. The CDR3 totals 17 residues. Germline V gene sequence: CDR1 MGHRA, CDR2 YSYEKL. CDR3 sequence (DNA): TGCGCCAGCAGCCTCTCGGACTGGGGCTCTGGGGCCAACGTCCTGACTTTC. Translated, it gives CASSLSDWGSGANVLTF.

The chain links TRBV19 to TRBJ2-3; TRBD1 matches at 7 bases. From germline, CDR1 is LNHDA and CDR2 SQIVND (reference sequence). The CDR3 is made up of 13 amino acids. The V segment lost 4 bases and the J segment 9 bases; nucleotides outside the gene matches: 7. The CDR3 nucleotides are TGTGCCAGTAGTACAAACCGGGACAGCACGCAGTATTTT. Encoded protein: CASSTNRDSTQYF.

This clonotype has only one observation. V is TRBV4-1 and J is TRBJ2-7; D perhaps matches TRBD1 (6 bases). The CDR3 has 14 amino acids. Germline-derived CDR1 and CDR2 are MGHRA and YSYEKL. Trimming removed 7 bases at V and 0 bases at J, with 13 bases between. The CDR3 DNA reads as TGCGCCAGCAAGAGGGACATCAGCTCCTACGAGCAGTACTTC. Translating gives CASKRDISSYEQYF.

The J gene is TRBJ2-1, the V gene TRBV19, with D perhaps assigned TRBD1 or TRBD2 (5 bases each). The CDR3 runs to 16 residues. Germline CDR1 reads LNHDA; CDR2 reads SQIVND (reference sequence). Trimming removed 3 bases from V and 0 bases from J, with 12 bases in between. CDR3 DNA sequence: TGTGCCAGTAGTATGGGGGACCTGAGCTCCTACAATGAGCAGTTCTTC. Amino acids: CASSMGDLSSYNEQFF.